The clone carrying this T cell receptor beta chain was seen only once. Antigen: not known. This record comes from a study of cytomegalovirus exposure and HLA in healthy donors. PCR employed 60 Vbeta and 13 Jbeta primers. Generated by immunoSEQ multiplex PCR, the TCRdb table keeps only in-frame clones and is missing some. The sample shows more than 75,000 clones, just under 85% of them seen only once. J was trimmed by 7 bases and V by 3 bases; bases with no gene match: 11. The CDR3 runs 16 residues. The V gene's germline CDR1 is SGHRS and CDR2 YFSETQ. Study results and limitations: In vitro checks showed that a few CMV-associated chains really do target CMV antigens. Reportedly, cytomegalovirus status was diagnosed with high sensitivity and specificity. TCR beta sequences reportedly predicted the HLA-A and HLA-B alleles of most subjects accurately.

The rearrangement joins TRBV5-1 to TRBJ1-5; 9 bases match TRBD1. Specimen: PBMCs. This sequence was found in a woman aged 18-30 years in good health and CMV-seropositive. The CDR3 is CASSSGDREVCQPQHF. DNA of the CDR3: TGCGCCAGCAGCTCCGGGGACAGGGAGGTATGCCAGCCCCAGCATTTT.